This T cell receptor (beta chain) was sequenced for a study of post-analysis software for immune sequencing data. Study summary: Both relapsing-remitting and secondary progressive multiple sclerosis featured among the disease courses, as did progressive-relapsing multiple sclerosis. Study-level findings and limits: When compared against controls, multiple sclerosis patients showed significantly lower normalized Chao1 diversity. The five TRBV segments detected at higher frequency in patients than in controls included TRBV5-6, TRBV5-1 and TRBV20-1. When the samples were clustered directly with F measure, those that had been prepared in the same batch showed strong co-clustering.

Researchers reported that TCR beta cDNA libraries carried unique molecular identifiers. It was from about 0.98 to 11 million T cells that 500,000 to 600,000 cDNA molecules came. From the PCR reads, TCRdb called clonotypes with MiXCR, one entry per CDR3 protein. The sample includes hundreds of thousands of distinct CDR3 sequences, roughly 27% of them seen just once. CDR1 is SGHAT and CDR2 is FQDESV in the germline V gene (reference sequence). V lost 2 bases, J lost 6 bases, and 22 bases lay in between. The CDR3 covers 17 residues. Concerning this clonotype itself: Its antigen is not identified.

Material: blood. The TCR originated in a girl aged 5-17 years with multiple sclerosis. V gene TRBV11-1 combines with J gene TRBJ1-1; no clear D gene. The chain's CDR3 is CASSLNRARALNAEAFF. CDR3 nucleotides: TGTGCCAGCAGCTTAAACAGAGCACGTGCGTTAAACGCTGAAGCTTTCTTT.